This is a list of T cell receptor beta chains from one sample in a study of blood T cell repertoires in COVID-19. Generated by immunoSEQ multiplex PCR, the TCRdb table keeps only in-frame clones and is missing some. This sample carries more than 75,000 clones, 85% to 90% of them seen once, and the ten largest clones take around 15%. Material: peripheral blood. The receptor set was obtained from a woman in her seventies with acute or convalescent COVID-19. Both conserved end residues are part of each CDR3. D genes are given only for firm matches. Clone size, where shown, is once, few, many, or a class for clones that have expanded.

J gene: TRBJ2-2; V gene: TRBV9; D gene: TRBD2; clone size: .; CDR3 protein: CASSVVGGATTGELFF; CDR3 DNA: TGTGCCAGCAGCGTAGTCGGGGGGGCCACGACCGGGGAGCTGTTTTTT
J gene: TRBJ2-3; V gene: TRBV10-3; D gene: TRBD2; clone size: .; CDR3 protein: CAISVAGVNTQYF; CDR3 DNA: TGTGCCATCAGTGTAGCGGGAGTAAATACGCAGTATTTT
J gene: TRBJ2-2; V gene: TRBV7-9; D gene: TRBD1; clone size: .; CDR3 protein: CASKTGGANTGELFF; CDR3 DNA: TGTGCCAGCAAGACAGGGGGCGCAAACACCGGGGAGCTGTTTTTT
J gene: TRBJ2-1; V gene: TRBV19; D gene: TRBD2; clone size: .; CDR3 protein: CASSKPGLDYNEQFF; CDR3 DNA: TGTGCCAGTAGTAAGCCGGGACTAGATTACAATGAGCAGTTCTTC
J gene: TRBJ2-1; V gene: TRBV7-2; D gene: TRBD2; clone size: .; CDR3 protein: CASSSLFASGRSNEQFF; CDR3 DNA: TGTGCCAGCAGCTCGCTTTTTGCTAGCGGGAGGAGCAATGAGCAGTTCTTC
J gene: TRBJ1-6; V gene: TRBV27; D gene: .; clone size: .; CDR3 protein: CASSLSLDTLGSGNSPLHF; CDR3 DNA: TGTGCCAGCAGCCTGTCCTTGGACACGCTCGGGAGCGGGAATTCACCCCTCCACTTT
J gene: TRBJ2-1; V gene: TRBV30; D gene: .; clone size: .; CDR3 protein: CAWKWESSYNEQFF; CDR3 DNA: TGTGCCTGGAAATGGGAGAGCTCCTACAATGAGCAGTTCTTC
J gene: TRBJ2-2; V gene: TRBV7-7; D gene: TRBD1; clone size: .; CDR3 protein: CASSSTGGETGELFF; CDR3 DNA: TGTGCCAGCAGCTCAACAGGGGGCGAAACCGGGGAGCTGTTTTTT
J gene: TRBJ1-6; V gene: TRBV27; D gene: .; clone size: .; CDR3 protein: CASSPRLGRIGQSPLHF; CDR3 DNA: TGTGCCAGCAGTCCAAGACTAGGGCGTATTGGTCAATCACCCCTCCACTTT
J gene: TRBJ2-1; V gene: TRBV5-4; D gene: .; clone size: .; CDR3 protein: CASSLVTGPYNEQFF; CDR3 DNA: TGTGCCAGCAGCTTGGTCACTGGTCCGTACAATGAGCAGTTCTTC
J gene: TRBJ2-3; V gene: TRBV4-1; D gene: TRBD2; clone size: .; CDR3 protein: CASSLAGSTDTQYF; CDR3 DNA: TGCGCCAGCAGCCTAGCGGGGAGCACAGATACGCAGTATTTT
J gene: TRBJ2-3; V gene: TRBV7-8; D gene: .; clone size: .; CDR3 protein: CASSAYPEGGTDTQYF; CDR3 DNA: TGTGCCAGCAGCGCCTACCCCGAGGGAGGCACAGATACGCAGTATTTT
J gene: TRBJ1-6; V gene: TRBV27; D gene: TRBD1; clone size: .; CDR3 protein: CASSPDRTGRNSPLHF; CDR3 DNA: TGTGCCAGCAGTCCCGATCGGACAGGGAGAAATTCACCCCTCCACTTT
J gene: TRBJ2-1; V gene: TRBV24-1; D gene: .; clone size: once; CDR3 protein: CATSDLPGSSDQTYNEQFF; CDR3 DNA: TGTGCCACCAGTGATTTGCCGGGATCTAGCGACCAAACCTACAATGAGCAGTTCTTC
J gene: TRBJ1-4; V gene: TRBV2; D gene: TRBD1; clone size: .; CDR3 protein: CASKEQGQGLEKLFF; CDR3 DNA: TGTGCCAGCAAGGAACAAGGACAGGGTCTTGAAAAACTGTTTTTT
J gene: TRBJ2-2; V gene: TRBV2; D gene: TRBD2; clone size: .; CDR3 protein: CASSESGRAAGELFF; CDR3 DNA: TGTGCCAGCAGTGAAAGCGGGAGGGCGGCCGGGGAGCTGTTTTTT
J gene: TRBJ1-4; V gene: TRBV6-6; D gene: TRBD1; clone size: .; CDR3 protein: CASRRGQGPGNEKLFF; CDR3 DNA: TGTGCCAGCAGACGGGGACAGGGCCCCGGTAATGAAAAACTGTTTTTT
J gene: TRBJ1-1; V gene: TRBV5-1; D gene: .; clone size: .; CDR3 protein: CASSLAGEVAEAFF; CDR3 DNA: TGCGCCAGCAGCTTAGCGGGGGAGGTAGCTGAAGCTTTCTTT
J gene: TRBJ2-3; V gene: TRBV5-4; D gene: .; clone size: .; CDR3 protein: CASSLKSVADTQYF; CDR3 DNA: TGTGCCAGCAGCTTGAAGTCGGTTGCAGATACGCAGTATTTT
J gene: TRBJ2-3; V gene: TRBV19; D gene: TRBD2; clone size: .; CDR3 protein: CASRGLAGTGSTDTQYF; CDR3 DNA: TGTGCCAGTAGGGGACTAGCGGGGACCGGTAGCACAGATACGCAGTATTTT
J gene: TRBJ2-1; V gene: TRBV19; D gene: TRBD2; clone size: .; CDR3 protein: CASVTGRGNEQFF; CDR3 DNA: TGTGCCAGTGTCACCGGGAGGGGGAATGAGCAGTTCTTC
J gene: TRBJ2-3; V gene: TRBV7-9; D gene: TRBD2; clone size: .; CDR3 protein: CASAPGTSGTDTQYF; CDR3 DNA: TGTGCCAGCGCACCGGGGACTAGCGGCACAGATACGCAGTATTTT
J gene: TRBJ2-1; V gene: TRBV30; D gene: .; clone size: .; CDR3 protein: CAWSVRFGGSSYNEQFF; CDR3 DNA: TGTGCCTGGAGTGTTCGGTTTGGCGGTAGCTCCTACAATGAGCAGTTCTTC
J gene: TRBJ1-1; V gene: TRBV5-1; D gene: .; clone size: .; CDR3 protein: CASTLYPRMNTEAFF; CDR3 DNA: TGCGCCAGCACATTATACCCCAGAATGAACACTGAAGCTTTCTTT
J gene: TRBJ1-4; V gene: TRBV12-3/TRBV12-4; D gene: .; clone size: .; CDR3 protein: CASSLADREKLFF; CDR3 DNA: TGTGCCAGCAGTTTAGCCGACAGAGAAAAACTGTTTTTT
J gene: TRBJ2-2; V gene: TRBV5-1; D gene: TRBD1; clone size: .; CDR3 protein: CASKGASTGELFF; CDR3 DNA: TGCGCCAGCAAGGGGGCCTCCACCGGGGAGCTGTTTTTT
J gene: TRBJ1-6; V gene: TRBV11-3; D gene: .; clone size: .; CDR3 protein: CASSRDFSSPLHF; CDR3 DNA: TGTGCCAGCAGCCGCGATTTTTCCTCACCCCTCCACTTT
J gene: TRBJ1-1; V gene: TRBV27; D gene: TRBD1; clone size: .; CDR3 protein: CASSLRTGMNTEAFF; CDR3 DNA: TGTGCCAGCAGTTTACGGACAGGGATGAACACTGAAGCTTTCTTT
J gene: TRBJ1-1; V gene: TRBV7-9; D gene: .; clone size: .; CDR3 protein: CASTLITYEAFF; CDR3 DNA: TGTGCCAGCACCCTCATTACCTATGAAGCTTTCTTT
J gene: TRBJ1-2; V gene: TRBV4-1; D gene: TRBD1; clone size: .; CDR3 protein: CASSQDQAWARRGLNYGYTF; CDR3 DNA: TGCGCCAGCAGCCAAGATCAGGCCTGGGCTCGCAGGGGGCTTAACTATGGCTACACCTTC
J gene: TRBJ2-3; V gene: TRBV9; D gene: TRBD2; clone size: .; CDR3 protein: CASRKTGLATDTQYF; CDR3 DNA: TGTGCCAGCAGGAAGACGGGACTAGCGACAGATACGCAGTATTTT